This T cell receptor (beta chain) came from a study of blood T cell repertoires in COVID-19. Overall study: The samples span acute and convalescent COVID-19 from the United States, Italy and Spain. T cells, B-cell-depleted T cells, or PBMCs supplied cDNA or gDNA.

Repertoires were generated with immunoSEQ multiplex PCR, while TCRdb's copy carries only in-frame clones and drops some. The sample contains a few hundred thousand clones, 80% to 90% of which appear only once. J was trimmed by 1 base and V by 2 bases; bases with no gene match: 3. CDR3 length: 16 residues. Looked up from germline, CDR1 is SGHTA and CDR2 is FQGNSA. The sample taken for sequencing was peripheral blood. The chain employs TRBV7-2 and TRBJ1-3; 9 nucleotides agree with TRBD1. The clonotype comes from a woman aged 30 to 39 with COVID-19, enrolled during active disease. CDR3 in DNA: TGTGCCAGCAGCTTAAACAGGGGGCGTTCTGGAAACACCATATATTTT. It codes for CASSLNRGRSGNTIYF. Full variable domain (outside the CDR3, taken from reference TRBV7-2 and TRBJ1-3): GAGVSQSPSNKVTEKGKDVELRCDPISGHTALYWYRQSLGQGLEFLIYFQGNSAPDKSGLPSDRFSAERTGGSVSTLTIQRTQQEDSAVYLCASSLNRGRSGNTIYFGEGSWLTVV.